This passage covers 16 T cell receptor beta chains from one sample sequenced in a study of Graves' ophthalmopathy and Graves' hyperthyroidism. Amplified TCR beta CDR3 regions were obtained using RNA transcripts as template. A first-round RT-PCR used HTBI primers, followed by a second-round multiplex PCR. TCRdb processed the multiplex PCR reads anew with MiXCR; each CDR3 protein has one entry. The top ten hold 11% of the sample, which has about 1.1 million distinct CDR3 sequences, roughly two fifths seen once. The specimen sequenced was peripheral blood or thyroid tissue (not recorded which). The receptors come from an adult man with Graves' hyperthyroidism.

This clonotype was detected ten times or more. V gene TRBV9 combines with J gene TRBJ2-5; D is possibly TRBD1 (6 bases). CDR3 length equals 13 residues. Deletions cut 3 bases from V and 5 bases from J, with 11 bases between. Germline CDR1 reads SGDLS; CDR2 reads YYNGEE. The CDR3: CASSGGQRETQYF. CDR3 coding DNA: TGTGCCAGCAGCGGAGGACAGCGGGAGACCCAGTACTTC.

Ten or more counts support this clonotype. J is TRBJ1-1 and V is TRBV6-6, with D unclear. V lost 5 bases, J lost 5 bases, and 3 bases lay in between. The CDR3 is 10 amino acids. Germline CDR1 MNHNY, CDR2 SVGAGI (reference sequence). CDR3 bases: TGTGCCAGCAGTAGAACTGAAGCTTTCTTT. It specifies CASSRTEAFF.

This clonotype was counted a few times. J is TRBJ2-7 and V is TRBV2, with TRBD2 matching over 7 bases. With 0 bases clipped from V and 2 bases from J, the junction kept 7 bases outside the gene matches. CDR1 and CDR2 (germline): SNHLY, FYNNEI. This CDR3 has 16 residues. The DNA for the CDR3 is TGTGCCAGCAGTGAAGCGGGGGGGTTTTTTGCCTACGAGCAGTACTTC. Translating it yields CASSEAGGFFAYEQYF.

V and J are TRBV7-8 and TRBJ2-3; D not certain. V was pared by 8 bases and J by 6 bases, with 6 bases between. In germline, CDR1 is SGHVS, CDR2 FQNEAQ. The CDR3 runs to 10 residues. CDR3 sequence reads: CASDPDTQYF. The CDR3 DNA follows: TGTGCCAGCGACCCCGATACGCAGTATTTT.

This clonotype has a handful of counts. The rearrangement joins TRBV7-9 to TRBJ2-7; tentatively, D is TRBD1 (6 bases). CDR3 length equals 12 residues. The germline V gene encodes CDR1 SEHNR and CDR2 FQNEAQ (reference sequence). Trimming took 8 bases from V and 4 from J, leaving 12 bases between them. The CDR3 region is CASRGHHYEQYF. The CDR3 DNA follows: TGTGCCAGCCGGGGACATCATTACGAGCAGTACTTC.

The sample holds many counts of this clonotype. V and J are TRBV12-3 or TRBV12-4 and TRBJ2-5; TRBD1 agrees at 11 bases. The V gene end was trimmed by 2 bases and the J gene end by 2 bases; junction bases not matched to a gene: 4. CDR3 length: 16 amino acids. The CDR3 protein is CASSLRTGGSQETQYF. Here the CDR3 DNA reads TGTGCCAGCAGTTTACGGACAGGGGGCTCACAAGAGACCCAGTACTTC.

This clonotype came up many times. The chain couples TRBV9 to TRBJ2-7; D may be TRBD2 (5 bases). Germline lookup yields CDR1 SGDLS and CDR2 YYNGEE. The V and J ends lost 0 bases and 3 bases respectively, with 10 bases between them. The CDR3 runs to 14 residues. CDR3 sequence reads: CASSVAEGSYEQYF. In nucleotides, the CDR3 is TGTGCCAGCAGCGTAGCTGAGGGCAGCTACGAGCAGTACTTC.

This chain uses TRBV14 with TRBJ1-2, with TRBD1 identical over 11 bases. This CDR3 is 14 amino acids long. Germline V gives CDR1 SGHDN, CDR2 FVKESK. V gave up 4 bases and J gave up 12 bases; unmatched junction bases: 10. The CDR3 bases are TGTGCCAGCAGCCGGAACGAAGGGACAGGGGGAAACACCTTC. Translating gives CASSRNEGTGGNTF.

V and J are TRBV20-1 and TRBJ2-7, with 9 bases fitting TRBD1. There are 14 residues in the CDR3. Germline lookup yields CDR1 DFQATT and CDR2 SNEGSKA (reference sequence). V lost 8 bases to trimming and J lost 5 bases; unmatched junction nucleotides: 13. The DNA for the CDR3 is TGCAGTAGCAGGTTTGGGACAGGGTCCCACGAGCAGTACTTC. This translates into CSSRFGTGSHEQYF.

This chain connects TRBV7-9 to TRBJ2-2; D gene ambiguous. V lost 6 bases and J 6 bases, leaving 14 bases between the germline ends. The CDR3 covers 14 residues. Germline-derived CDR1 and CDR2 are SEHNR and FQNEAQ (reference sequence). The CDR3 bases are TGTGCCAGCAGTTATTCGACGGAGCCCGGGGAGCTGTTTTTT. It translates to CASSYSTEPGELFF.

This clonotype occurred many times. This rearrangement joins TRBV12-3 or TRBV12-4 to TRBJ2-7, with D possibly TRBD1 on 6 matching bases. The V end was cut by 6 bases, the J end by 6 bases, with 21 bases between. The CDR3 spans 15 residues. CDR3 residues: CASSTSGTSSPEQYF. The CDR3 DNA follows: TGTGCCAGCAGCACGTCCGGGACAAGCTCCCCCGAGCAGTACTTC.

The chain is built from TRBV24-1 and TRBJ1-5; D remains ambiguous. The CDR3 covers 15 residues. V was trimmed by 6 bases and J by 1 base, leaving 12 bases between them. Germline CDR1 KGHDR, CDR2 SFDVKD. The CDR3 DNA reads as TGTGCCACCAGTTACTCAGGAGACAGCAATCAGCCCCAGCATTTT. It yields the protein CATSYSGDSNQPQHF.

Turning to this clonotype: At one boundary the junction diverges from the germline segment, which might be a read error. The CDR3 here is CASSPQGSGNTVYF. Written as DNA, the CDR3 is TGCGCCAGCAGCCCGCAGGGTTCTGGAAACACCGTATATTTT. The rearrangement joins TRBV5-1 to TRBJ1-3; D is perhaps TRBD1 (5 bases). The CDR3 totals 14 residues. Germline V gene lookup returns CDR1 SGHRS and CDR2 YFSETQ.

The chain uses TRBV29-1 and TRBJ2-7, with 15 bases aligning to TRBD2. Germline V gene data show CDR1 as SQVTM and CDR2 as ANQGSEA. The CDR3 covers 15 residues. V lost 4 bases, J lost 9 bases, and 10 bases stayed unmatched. The CDR3 sequence: CSVVLRGTSGGPQYF. The CDR3 region has the DNA TGCAGCGTTGTTTTGCGGGGGACTAGCGGGGGGCCGCAGTACTTC.

This clonotype was counted between two and nine times. The chain is built from TRBV12-3 or TRBV12-4 and TRBJ2-1; D possibly corresponds to TRBD1 (5 bases). Trimming left V 0 bases short and J 2 bases short, with 8 bases between. This CDR3 spans 15 amino acids. The DNA for the CDR3 is TGTGCCAGCAGTTTAGCGCCAGGGACCTACAATGAGCAGTTCTTC. Translated, it gives CASSLAPGTYNEQFF.

The chain couples TRBV29-1 to TRBJ2-6; no firm D call. This CDR3 has 12 residues. Germline V lookup: CDR1 SQVTM, CDR2 ANQGSEA. The CDR3 sequence is CSTRSGANVLTF. In DNA form, the CDR3 reads TGCAGTACGAGATCTGGGGCCAACGTCCTGACTTTC.